Listed here are 31 T cell receptor beta chains from one sample, sequenced in a study of shared clonotypes between healthy human individuals. Only in-frame clones appear in the TCRdb table, and some are missing; sequencing was by immunoSEQ multiplex PCR. The table lists millions of clones, over 85% of them singletons. Input material: naive CD4+ T cells sorted from blood. Subset noted: CD45RA+ positively selected. The receptors were sampled from a man aged 18 to 30 in good health.

Comment on this clone: This specimen includes other DNA sequences encoding the same CDR3. The genes are TRBV18 and TRBJ2-6, with D hard to call. V was shortened by 5 bases and J by 0 bases, with 5 bases between the two germline ends. The CDR3 consists of 14 residues. Per germline, CDR1 KGHSH and CDR2 LQKENI. CDR3 coding DNA: TGTGCCAGCTCAAGCAGCTCTGGGGCCAACGTCCTGACTTTC. This encodes CASSSSSGANVLTF.

The chain has TRBV28 and TRBJ2-7; 7 bases fit TRBD1. The length of the CDR3 is 15 residues. The V gene end was trimmed by 6 bases and the J gene end by 5 bases; junction bases not matched to a gene: 13. The germline V gene has CDR1 MDHEN and CDR2 SYDVKM. DNA for the CDR3: TGTGCCAGCAGCACCCCAGGGGGACCCATTCACGAGCAGTACTTC. This sequence encodes CASSTPGGPIHEQYF.

This rearrangement joins TRBV5-4 to TRBJ2-3; D is unclear. The CDR3 is made up of 13 amino acids. Germline V gene lookup returns CDR1 SGHNT and CDR2 YYREEE (reference sequence). V lost 5 bases, J lost 0 bases, and 7 bases lay in between. The CDR3 DNA reads TGTGCCAGCAGAAGGTCAAGCACAGATACGCAGTATTTT. This gives the protein CASRRSSTDTQYF.

Concerning this clone itself: Distinct nucleotide sequences in the sample also encode this CDR3. In nucleotides, the CDR3 is TGTGCCAGCAGCGCAGGGGGCCCCTACGAGCAGTACTTC. Protein: CASSAGGPYEQYF. This rearrangement joins TRBV9 to TRBJ2-7; 8 nucleotides agree with TRBD1. The CDR3 totals 13 residues. Per the germline V gene, CDR1 is SGDLS and CDR2 is YYNGEE. J lost 2 bases, V lost 3 bases, and 1 base had no gene match.

The V gene is TRBV25-1, the J gene TRBJ2-5; 12 nucleotides agree with TRBD1. V lost 6 bases, J lost 2 bases, and 7 bases stayed unmatched. The length of the CDR3 is 16 residues. Germline V CDR1 and CDR2: MGHDK, SYGVNS. The CDR3 DNA follows: TGTGCCAGCAGCATCGGGACAGGGGGCGGTCAAGAGACCCAGTACTTC. Amino acid sequence: CASSIGTGGGQETQYF.

The chain uses TRBV7-8 and TRBJ2-2; D is unclear. From germline, CDR1 is SGHVS and CDR2 FQNEAQ. Trimming removed 1 base at V and 8 bases at J, with 5 bases between. The CDR3 contains 12 residues. In DNA form, the CDR3 reads TGTGCCAGCAGCTTAGTATCGGGGGAGCTGTTTTTT. Encoded protein: CASSLVSGELFF.

The chain uses TRBV27 and TRBJ1-4; D is possibly TRBD1 (5 bases). Trimming cost V 3 bases and J 7 bases, with 9 bases left between them. CDR1 is MNHEY, CDR2 SMNVEV, per germline (reference sequence). The CDR3 is 13 amino acids. The chain's CDR3 is CASSFAGPEKLFF. The CDR3 coding sequence is TGTGCCAGCAGTTTTGCGGGGCCTGAAAAACTGTTTTTT.

The chain couples TRBV7-6 to TRBJ1-6; D may be TRBD1 (6 bases). Germline V CDR1 and CDR2: SGHVS, FNYEAQ. Between the trimmed V and J ends, which lost 4 bases and 7 bases, there was a span of 14 bases. There are 15 residues in the CDR3. The CDR3 DNA reads TGTGCCAGCAGCTCAACCACAGGGCTCAATTCACCCCTCCACTTT. It encodes CASSSTTGLNSPLHF.

The genes are TRBV5-1 and TRBJ2-3, with 7 bases that match TRBD1. V dropped 4 bases and J dropped 3; count of bases not matched to a gene: 8. CDR1 and CDR2 (germline): SGHRS, YFSETQ. The CDR3 consists of 15 residues. CDR3 coding DNA: TGCGCCAGCAGCCCGACAGGGTCCGTTACAGATACGCAGTATTTT. Its protein product is CASSPTGSVTDTQYF.

As for this clone: Other DNA sequences from this sample encode an identical CDR3 as well. The rearrangement joins TRBV5-6 to TRBJ1-1; unclear D gene. The CDR3 is 12 amino acids. V lost 1 base and J lost 0, with 1 base in between. Germline CDR1 is SGHDT and CDR2 is YYEEEE. The CDR3: CASSLLNTEAFF. CDR3 in DNA: TGTGCCAGCAGCTTGCTGAACACTGAAGCTTTCTTT. Supplemented by reference TRBV5-6 and TRBJ1-1, the full variable domain reads DAGVTQSPTHLIKTRGQQVTLRCSPKSGHDTVSWYQQALGQGPQFIFQYYEEEERQRGNFPDRFSGHQFPNYSSELNVNALLLGDSALYLCASSLLNTEAFFGQGTRLTVV.

The rearrangement joins TRBV6-1 to TRBJ1-5; no firm D call. The CDR3 has 13 residues. CDR1 MNHNS and CDR2 SASEGT come from the germline V gene. V shed 3 bases and J shed 4 bases, with 7 bases lying between them. The CDR3 is CASSDTRNQPQHF. As DNA, the CDR3 is TGTGCCAGCAGTGATACGAGAAATCAGCCCCAGCATTTT.

The CDR3 DNA sequence: TGTGCCAGCTCACCTACAGGGGTTAGAGACATTCAGTACTTC. Amino acids: CASSPTGVRDIQYF. The chain uses TRBV18 and TRBJ2-4, with 7 positions matching TRBD1. The germline CDR1 and CDR2 sequences are KGHSH and LQKENI. With V trimmed by 3 bases and J by 8 bases, 7 bases remained unmatched. CDR3 length: 14 amino acids.

In regard to this clone: The sample holds other DNA sequences that translate to the same CDR3. The chain combines TRBV6-5 with TRBJ2-7; no definite D call. From germline, CDR1 is MNHEY and CDR2 SVGAGI. V shed 4 bases and J shed 3 bases, with 4 bases lying between them. The CDR3 totals 11 residues. As DNA, the CDR3 is TGTGCCAGCAGTTCCATCTACGAGCAGTACTTC. Residues: CASSSIYEQYF.

This clone was recorded once. The V and J genes are TRBV2 and TRBJ1-2; 7 bases agree with TRBD1. V lost 0 bases to trimming and J lost 7 bases; unmatched junction nucleotides: 11. Germline assignment: CDR1 SNHLY and CDR2 FYNNEI. The CDR3 is 16 amino acids. The CDR3, as DNA: TGTGCCAGCAGTGAAGCGCTAGGGCAGGGGGGAAGTGGCTACACCTTC. This codes for CASSEALGQGGSGYTF.

V is TRBV7-3 and J is TRBJ1-6; D gene ambiguous. The CDR3 runs to 17 residues. The V end was cut by 5 bases, the J end by 7 bases, with 21 bases between. The V gene's germline CDR1 is SGHTA and CDR2 FQGTGA. Here the CDR3 reads CASSLSRVSKINSPLHF. In nucleotides, the CDR3 is TGTGCCAGCAGCCTCAGTCGGGTCAGTAAGATCAATTCACCCCTCCACTTT.

The chain carries TRBV10-3 and TRBJ1-1, with a weak D call TRBD1 (6 bases). This CDR3 is 15 amino acids long. V lost 4 bases and J 1 base, leaving 13 bases between the germline ends. Germline CDR1 and CDR2: ENHRY and SYGVKD. DNA of the CDR3: TGTGCCATCAGTGTCTACAGGGATCGGAACACTGAAGCTTTCTTT. It specifies CAISVYRDRNTEAFF.

This clone has a handful of counts. Other DNA sequences in this sample translate to the same CDR3. V usage is TRBV7-9 and J usage is TRBJ1-1; D gene ambiguous. From germline, CDR1 is SEHNR and CDR2 FQNEAQ (reference sequence). The CDR3 loop spans 13 amino acids. V lost 2 bases and J lost 0, with 4 bases in between. CDR3 in DNA: TGTGCCAGCAGCTTACGCCTGAACACTGAAGCTTTCTTT. It codes for CASSLRLNTEAFF.

The chain couples TRBV25-1 to TRBJ2-7; TRBD2 matches 12 bases. Per germline, CDR1 MGHDK and CDR2 SYGVNS. The junction had 4 bases not matched to a gene; V was cut back by 8 bases and J by 5 bases. The CDR3 is made up of 13 amino acids. The CDR3 reads CASATSGRHEQYF. In nucleotides, the CDR3 is TGTGCCAGCGCAACTAGCGGGAGGCACGAGCAGTACTTC.

V and J are TRBV5-1 and TRBJ2-7, with TRBD2 matching 7 bases. The CDR3 loop spans 14 amino acids. Germline V gene sequence: CDR1 SGHRS, CDR2 YFSETQ. The V gene end was trimmed by 4 bases and the J gene end by 6 bases; junction bases not matched to a gene: 10. CDR3 in amino acids: CASSKRDTFGEQYF. In DNA, the CDR3 is TGCGCCAGCAGCAAGCGGGATACGTTTGGCGAGCAGTACTTC.

The J gene is TRBJ2-7, the V gene TRBV4-3; possibly TRBD1 or TRBD2 for D (6 bases each). V was trimmed by 2 bases and J by 3 bases, leaving 14 bases between them. Germline CDR1 and CDR2: LGHNA and YSLEER. The length of the CDR3 is 15 residues. The CDR3 is CASSQYWRGDYEQYF. In DNA form, the CDR3 reads TGCGCCAGCAGCCAATACTGGAGGGGGGACTACGAGCAGTACTTC.

V and J are TRBV7-2 and TRBJ2-7; D not certain. Deletions cut 5 bases from V and 3 bases from J, with 8 bases between. This CDR3 spans 12 amino acids. Germline CDR1 is SGHTA and CDR2 is FQGNSA. The CDR3 reads CASSRFNYEQYF. The CDR3 DNA follows: TGTGCCAGCAGCCGATTTAACTACGAGCAGTACTTC.

The V and J genes are TRBV5-1 and TRBJ1-2, with D unclear. The germline V and J ends were trimmed by 2 bases and 8 bases, with 16 bases remaining between them. The germline CDR1 and CDR2 sequences are SGHRS and YFSETQ. There are 14 residues in the CDR3. CDR3 sequence: CASSFTANLGGYTF. DNA for the CDR3: TGCGCCAGCAGCTTTACGGCGAACTTGGGGGGCTACACCTTC.

V usage is TRBV5-1 and J usage is TRBJ2-1; possible D gene TRBD2, 5 bases. Trimming stripped 1 base from V and 1 base from J, with 12 bases between. The CDR3 runs to 16 residues. Germline assignment: CDR1 SGHRS and CDR2 YFSETQ. CDR3 in DNA: TGCGCCAGCAGCTTGAACGGGGAACGGTCCTACAATGAGCAGTTCTTC. Translating gives CASSLNGERSYNEQFF.

Only one count was recorded for this clone. Other DNA sequences within the sample encode an identical CDR3. The CDR3 bases are TGTGCCAGCAGCCCGACTAGCGGGATTTACAATGAGCAGTTCTTC. It specifies CASSPTSGIYNEQFF. The chain is built from TRBV7-2 and TRBJ2-1; 11 nucleotides match TRBD2. V shed 5 bases and J 4 bases; nucleotides not matched to a gene: 4. Per the germline V gene, CDR1 is SGHTA and CDR2 is FQGNSA. The CDR3 has 15 amino acids.

The CDR3 sequence is CASSLAGPPYEQYF. The CDR3 DNA follows: TGTGCCAGCAGCTTGGCGGGGCCCCCCTACGAGCAGTACTTC. The chain combines TRBV5-5 with TRBJ2-7; D possibly uses TRBD1 or TRBD2 (5 bases each). This CDR3 spans 14 amino acids. Trimming took off 0 bases at V and 2 bases at J, with 9 bases between the two ends. CDR1 and CDR2 from the germline V gene are SGHKS and YYEKEE (reference sequence).

V usage is TRBV5-5 and J usage is TRBJ1-2; TRBD1 matches 7 bases. J was trimmed by 1 base and V by 4 bases; bases with no gene match: 7. CDR1 SGHKS and CDR2 YYEKEE come from the germline V gene (reference sequence). The CDR3 sequence is 15 residues long. The CDR3 DNA reads as TGTGCCAGCAGCGCGTGGGGACAGAGTAACTATGGCTACACCTTC. Its translation: CASSAWGQSNYGYTF.

The rearrangement uses TRBV7-2 and TRBJ2-2, with TRBD2 matching 13 bases. Germline CDR1 and CDR2: SGHTA and FQGNSA. This CDR3 has 16 residues. Unmatched junction bases numbered 4, after V lost 5 bases and J lost 4 bases. CDR3 bases: TGTGCCAGCAGCGCGGGACTAGCGGGAACCACCGGGGAGCTGTTTTTT. This encodes CASSAGLAGTTGELFF.

The chain links TRBV7-2 to TRBJ2-3; possibly TRBD1 or TRBD2 for D (5 bases each). Trimming took off 4 bases at V and 5 bases at J, with 7 bases between the two ends. The CDR3 spans 12 residues. The germline CDR1 and CDR2 sequences are SGHTA and FQGNSA. CDR3 sequence (DNA): TGTGCCAGCAGCTCGGGGCTAGATACGCAGTATTTT. It is translated as CASSSGLDTQYF.

In regard to this clone: This sample includes further DNA sequences coding for the same CDR3. This rearrangement joins TRBV6-5 to TRBJ2-7, with TRBD1 as a possible D gene (5 bases). V shed 6 bases and J shed 4 bases, with 10 bases lying between them. CDR3 length: 12 amino acids. Per germline, CDR1 MNHEY and CDR2 SVGAGI. CDR3 residues: CASSPNRYEQYF. DNA of the CDR3: TGTGCCAGCAGCCCAAACAGGTACGAGCAGTACTTC.

The CDR3 DNA sequence: TGTGCCAGCAGCTTACCGGGACTACCGCATGATGAGCAGTTCTTC. It translates to CASSLPGLPHDEQFF. The V call is TRBV5-6, the J call TRBJ2-1; TRBD2 aligns across 7 bases. CDR3 length equals 15 residues. The junction had 10 bases not matched to a gene; V was cut back by 2 bases and J by 8 bases. Germline CDR1 reads SGHDT; CDR2 reads YYEEEE. Full variable domain (remainder filled in from reference TRBV5-6 and TRBJ2-1): DAGVTQSPTHLIKTRGQQVTLRCSPKSGHDTVSWYQQALGQGPQFIFQYYEEEERQRGNFPDRFSGHQFPNYSSELNVNALLLGDSALYLCASSLPGLPHDEQFFGPGTRLTVL.

The gene calls are TRBV19 and TRBJ1-2; D perhaps matches TRBD1 (5 bases). Trimming cost V 7 bases and J 5 bases, with 17 bases left between them. This CDR3 comprises 14 residues. Germline V gives CDR1 LNHDA, CDR2 SQIVND (reference sequence). The DNA for the CDR3 is TGTGCCAGTACCCGAGGGGAGGGATCGTATGGCTACACCTTC. Translating gives CASTRGEGSYGYTF. Based on the CDR3 plus reference TRBV19 and TRBJ1-2, the full variable domain is DGGITQSPKYLFRKEGQNVTLSCEQNLNHDAMYWYRQDPGQGLRLIYYSQIVNDFQKGDIAEGYSVSREKKESFPLTVTSAQKNPTAFYLCASTRGEGSYGYTFGSGTRLTVV.